The 11 T cell receptor beta chains below all came from one sample that was sequenced in a study of blood T cell repertoires in COVID-19. Measured with immunoSEQ multiplex PCR; TCRdb has only the in-frame clones, and not every one. The profile covers under 300,000 clones, with around 87% appearing a single time and approximately 7.2% taken by the ten largest. Sequencing was carried out using peripheral blood. The receptor source for this set is an older woman with active or convalescent COVID-19.

CDR3 in DNA: TGTGCCAGCAGTCTCCGCGGGGGCTCGAACTATGGCTACACCTTC. Amino acid sequence: CASSLRGGSNYGYTF. This chain joins TRBV27 and TRBJ1-2; possibly TRBD1 for D (6 bases). The germline V gene has CDR1 MNHEY and CDR2 SMNVEV (reference sequence). The CDR3 loop spans 15 amino acids. V was trimmed by 5 bases and J by 2 bases, leaving 15 bases between them.

Concerning this clone: This same CDR3 is encoded by further DNA sequences in the sample. The CDR3 nucleotides read TGTGCCAGCAGCCAGTACGGGGAGCTGTTTTTT. This codes for CASSQYGELFF. The V call is TRBV3-1 (or the pseudogene TRBV3-2), the J call TRBJ2-2; D is undetermined. V lost 3 bases and J 7 bases, leaving 3 bases between the germline ends. Germline assignment: CDR1 LGHDT and CDR2 YNNKEL (reference sequence). CDR3 length: 11 residues.

The chain employs TRBV25-1 and TRBJ2-7; tentative D call: TRBD1 (6 bases). This CDR3 contains 15 residues. Trimming pared 1 base from V and 5 bases from J, leaving 15 bases between. Germline V gene data show CDR1 as MGHDK and CDR2 as SYGVNS. CDR3 loop: CASSEWIGTGNEQYF. CDR3 bases: TGTGCCAGCAGTGAATGGATAGGTACAGGGAACGAGCAGTACTTC.

The rearrangement uses TRBV3-1 (or the pseudogene TRBV3-2) and TRBJ1-1; D may be TRBD1 (6 bases). The CDR3 extends over 13 amino acids. The ends were cut back, 1 base at V and 10 bases at J, with 13 bases in the middle. Germline lookup yields CDR1 LGHDT and CDR2 YNNKEL (reference sequence). This chain's CDR3 is CASSQGQTGAAFF. DNA of the CDR3: TGTGCCAGCAGCCAAGGCCAGACAGGAGCAGCTTTCTTT.

The chain links TRBV19 to TRBJ1-5; tentatively, D is TRBD1 (6 bases). The CDR3 spans 17 residues. Germline CDR1 is LNHDA and CDR2 is SQIVND (reference sequence). The V gene lost 7 bases and the J gene lost 4 bases, with 23 bases spanning the gap. CDR3 loop: CASMRTAVVLGNQPQHF. CDR3 DNA: TGTGCCAGTATGAGGACAGCGGTCGTGTTGGGTAATCAGCCCCAGCATTTT. Full variable domain (missing parts from reference TRBV19 and TRBJ1-5): DGGITQSPKYLFRKEGQNVTLSCEQNLNHDAMYWYRQDPGQGLRLIYYSQIVNDFQKGDIAEGYSVSREKKESFPLTVTSAQKNPTAFYLCASMRTAVVLGNQPQHFGDGTRLSIL.

This chain uses TRBV2 with TRBJ1-5; D may be TRBD1 (6 bases). The CDR3 runs to 14 residues. V lost 5 bases to trimming and J lost 3 bases, with 11 bases between them. Germline assignment: CDR1 SNHLY and CDR2 FYNNEI. The chain's CDR3 is CASSLQGSNQPQHF. CDR3 sequence (DNA): TGTGCCAGCAGTTTACAGGGCTCCAATCAGCCCCAGCATTTT.

The chain joins TRBV3-1 (or the pseudogene TRBV3-2) to TRBJ1-5, with 8 positions matching TRBD1. CDR3 length: 15 residues. Germline lookup yields CDR1 LGHDT and CDR2 YNNKEL (reference sequence). Unmatched junction bases numbered 2, after V lost 2 bases and J lost 2 bases. This chain's CDR3 is CASSQQGAGNQPQHF. As DNA, the CDR3 is TGTGCCAGCAGCCAACAGGGGGCTGGCAATCAGCCCCAGCATTTT.

This rearrangement joins TRBV7-3 to TRBJ2-3, with 7 bases lining up with TRBD2. V was pared by 3 bases and J by 1 base, with 4 bases of the junction left unmatched. The CDR3 extends over 15 amino acids. In germline, CDR1 is SGHTA, CDR2 FQGTGA. CDR3 nucleotides: TGTGCCAGCAGCTTTAAGCGGGGAGGCACAGATACGCAGTATTTT. It encodes CASSFKRGGTDTQYF.

The chain joins TRBV3-1 (or the pseudogene TRBV3-2) to TRBJ2-1; 9 bases match TRBD1. Per germline, CDR1 LGHDT and CDR2 YNNKEL (reference sequence). V trimming: 4 bases; J trimming: 3 bases; junction bases outside the gene matches: 4. This CDR3 has 15 residues. CDR3 amino acids: CASSPGTGNYNEQFF. The CDR3 DNA is TGTGCCAGCAGCCCCGGGACAGGGAACTACAATGAGCAGTTCTTC.

This chain connects TRBV4-3 to TRBJ1-3, with D uncertain. The CDR3 sequence is 19 residues long. Germline V gives CDR1 LGHNA, CDR2 YSLEER. The germline V and J ends were trimmed by 1 base and 1 base, with 20 bases remaining between them. Here the CDR3 reads CASSQGAPAAVFSGNTIYF. Here the CDR3 DNA reads TGCGCCAGCAGCCAAGGGGCCCCGGCAGCAGTCTTTTCTGGAAACACCATATATTTT.

J is TRBJ1-1 and V is TRBV13; D unclear. The CDR3 is 11 amino acids. Germline V lookup: CDR1 PRHDT, CDR2 FYEKMQ (reference sequence). V lost 3 bases and J 7 bases, leaving 6 bases between the germline ends. CDR3 nucleotides: TGTGCCAGCAGCTTCGGAGTTGAAGCTTTCTTT. Residues: CASSFGVEAFF.